This T cell receptor beta chain was sequenced during a study of blood T cell repertoires in COVID-19. The CDR3 has 16 residues. V shed 6 bases and J 3 bases; nucleotides not matched to a gene: 13. Germline lookup yields CDR1 MDHEN and CDR2 SYDVKM. Per the original methods: From reference gene primer amplification, estimates of nucleated cell counts were derived. Produced via immunoSEQ multiplex PCR; TCRdb's table is partial and in-frame only. Clone size and the V and J calls come from that table; the DNA yielded D and trimming. The sample has around 99,000 clones, approximately 89% seen once. The sequencing sample was made of peripheral blood. This clonotype was obtained from a man over 45 with active or convalescent COVID-19. This chain uses TRBV28 with TRBJ1-1; TRBD1 matches at 7 bases. As DNA, the CDR3 is TGTGCCAGCAGAGCCGGAGCAGGGGGGCGGGACACTGAAGCTTTCTTT. Translation: CASRAGAGGRDTEAFF.